This T cell receptor beta chain is from a study of T cell responses to AZD1222 COVID-19 vaccine. The method was immunoSEQ multiplex PCR; TCRdb's version includes in-frame clones alone and lacks a portion of them. Among over 75,000 clones listed, around nine tenths were seen once. With 4 bases removed from V and 3 bases from J, the gap between germline ends came to 11 bases. This CDR3 is built from 15 residues. CDR1 is SGHRS, CDR2 YFSETQ, per germline. The V and J genes are TRBV5-1 and TRBJ2-6, with D perhaps matching TRBD2 (5 bases). The source material was peripheral blood, sampled on day 0 of AZD1222 vaccination. This sequence was found in an adult in good health. The CDR3 bases are TGCGCCAGCAGCCCCCCCGGGGTTGGGGCCAACGTCCTGACTTTC. It is translated as CASSPPGVGANVLTF.